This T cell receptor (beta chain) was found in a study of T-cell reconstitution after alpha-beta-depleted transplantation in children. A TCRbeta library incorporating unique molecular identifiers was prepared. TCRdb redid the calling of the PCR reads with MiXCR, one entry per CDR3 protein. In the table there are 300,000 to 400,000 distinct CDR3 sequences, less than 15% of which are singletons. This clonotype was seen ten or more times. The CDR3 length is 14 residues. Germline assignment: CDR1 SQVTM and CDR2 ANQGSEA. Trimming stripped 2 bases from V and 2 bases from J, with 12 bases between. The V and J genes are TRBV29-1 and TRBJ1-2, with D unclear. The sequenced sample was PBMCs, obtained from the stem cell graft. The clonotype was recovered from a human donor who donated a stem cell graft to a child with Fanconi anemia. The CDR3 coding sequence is TGCAGCGTTGAACTAGGTGTACAAAACTATGGCTACACCTTC. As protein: CSVELGVQNYGYTF.